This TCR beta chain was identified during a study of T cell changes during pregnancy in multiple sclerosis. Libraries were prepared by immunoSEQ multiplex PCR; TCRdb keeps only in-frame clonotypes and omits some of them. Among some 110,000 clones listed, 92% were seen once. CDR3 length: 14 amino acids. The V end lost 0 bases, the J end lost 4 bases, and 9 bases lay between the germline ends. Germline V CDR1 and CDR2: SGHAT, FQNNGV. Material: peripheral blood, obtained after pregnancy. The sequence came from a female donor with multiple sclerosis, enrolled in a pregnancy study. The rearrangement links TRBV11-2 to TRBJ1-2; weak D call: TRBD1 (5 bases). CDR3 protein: CASSLDLQGYGYTF. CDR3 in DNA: TGTGCCAGCAGCTTAGATTTGCAGGGCTATGGCTACACCTTC. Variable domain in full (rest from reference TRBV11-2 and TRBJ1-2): EAGVAQSPRYKIIEKRQSVAFWCNPISGHATLYWYQQILGQGPKLLIQFQNNGVVDDSQLPKDRFSAERLKGVDSTLKIQPAKLEDSAVYLCASSLDLQGYGYTFGSGTRLTVV.